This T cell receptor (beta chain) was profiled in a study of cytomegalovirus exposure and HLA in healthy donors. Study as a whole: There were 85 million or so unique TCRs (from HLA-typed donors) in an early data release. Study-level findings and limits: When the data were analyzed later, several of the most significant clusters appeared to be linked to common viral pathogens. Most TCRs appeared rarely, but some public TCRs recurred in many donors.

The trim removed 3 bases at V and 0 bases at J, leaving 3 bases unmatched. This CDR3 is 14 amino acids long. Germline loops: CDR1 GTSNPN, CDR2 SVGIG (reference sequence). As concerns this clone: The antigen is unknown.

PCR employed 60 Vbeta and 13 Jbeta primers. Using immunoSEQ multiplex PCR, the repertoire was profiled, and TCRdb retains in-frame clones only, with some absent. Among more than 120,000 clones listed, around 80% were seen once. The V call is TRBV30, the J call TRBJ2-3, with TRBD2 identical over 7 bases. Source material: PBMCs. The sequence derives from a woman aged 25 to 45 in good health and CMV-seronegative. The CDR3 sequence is CAWRKAGSTDTQYF. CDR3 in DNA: TGTGCCTGGAGGAAAGCGGGAAGCACAGATACGCAGTATTTT. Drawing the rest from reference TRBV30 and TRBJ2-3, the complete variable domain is SQTIHQWPATLVQPVGSPLSLECTVEGTSNPNLYWYRQAAGRGLQLLFYSVGIGQISSEVPQNLSASRPQDRQFILSSKKLLLSDSGFYLCAWRKAGSTDTQYFGPGTRLTVL.